This passage covers 20 T cell receptor beta chains from one sample sequenced in a study of beta chain features in type 1 diabetes listed by TCRdb under 2018. The method behind the library was the immunoSEQ multiplex PCR assay. The entire isolated RNA was reverse transcribed using the High Capacity cDNA Reverse Transcription Kit, and thus expressed TCRB transcripts were sequenced. This is the immuneACCESS table as TCRdb keeps it, with only in-frame sequences that have V and J called. A part of the clones is gone; compared with another copy, unresolved V genes explain less than half, and the rest is unexplained. Across this sample there are 330,000 or so clones, with 13% to 15% seen only once. 5.5% to 7.5% of the sample is held by the ten biggest clonotypes. Material: central memory CD4+ T cells from blood. These receptors were collected from a man in his thirties or forties in good health.

This clone was seen a single time. The V gene is TRBV7-3, the J gene TRBJ2-2; no definite D call. CDR3 length: 16 amino acids. Trimming shortened V by 5 bases and J by 1 base, and 14 bases separated the two germline ends. Germline values: CDR1 SGHTA, CDR2 FQGTGA. The CDR3 DNA reads as TGTGCCAGCAGCCAAAATCCGTTACAGAACACCGGGGAGCTGTTTTTT. This codes for CASSQNPLQNTGELFF.

As for this clone: The junction shows a germline mismatch at one end, possibly a read error. V is TRBV10-3 and J is TRBJ2-3; D may be TRBD2 (6 bases). Germline values: CDR1 ENHRY, CDR2 SYGVKD. This CDR3 contains 15 residues. Written as DNA, the CDR3 is TGTGCCAGCAGTTACTTCGGGAGAGGTACAGATACGCAGTATTTT. Translation gives CASSYFGRGTDTQYF.

This clone was seen more than once but under ten times. Additional DNA sequences in this sample encode the identical CDR3. The chain recombines TRBV7-9 with TRBJ1-1; D may be TRBD1 (5 bases). This CDR3 is 14 amino acids long. V was shortened by 0 bases and J by 0 bases, with 5 bases between the two germline ends. Germline assignment: CDR1 SEHNR and CDR2 FQNEAQ (reference sequence). In DNA, the CDR3 is TGTGCCAGCAGCTTAGCGGGACTGAACACTGAAGCTTTCTTT. Its protein is CASSLAGLNTEAFF.

The chain employs TRBV7-2 and TRBJ2-3; no firm D call. In germline, CDR1 is SGHTA, CDR2 FQGNSA. The CDR3 runs 14 residues. V gave up 4 bases and J gave up 4 bases, with 12 bases separating them. DNA of the CDR3: TGTGCCAGCAGCTCACGCAGATCCGCAGATACGCAGTATTTT. This encodes CASSSRRSADTQYF.

The chain recombines TRBV10-3 with TRBJ1-2; TRBD1 matches at 7 bases. From germline, CDR1 is ENHRY and CDR2 SYGVKD. Trimming took 1 base from V and 5 from J; bases not matched to a gene: 4. CDR3 size: 14 residues. This CDR3 reads CAISEFRQGYGYTF. The CDR3 nucleotides read TGTGCCATCAGTGAGTTTCGACAGGGTTATGGCTACACCTTC.

This clone was counted only a few times. The V gene is TRBV7-8, the J gene TRBJ2-7; D is unresolved. V gave up 1 base and J gave up 0 bases, with 13 bases separating them. Germline assignment: CDR1 SGHVS and CDR2 FQNEAQ. The CDR3 loop spans 16 amino acids. The CDR3 loop reads CASSLGHQMSSYEQYF. The CDR3, as DNA: TGTGCCAGCAGCTTAGGGCACCAAATGAGCTCCTACGAGCAGTACTTC.

V gene TRBV13 combines with J gene TRBJ2-3; D uncertain. V was cut by 0 bases and J by 1 base, with 5 bases left in between. This CDR3 comprises 14 residues. Germline loops: CDR1 PRHDT, CDR2 FYEKMQ (reference sequence). The CDR3 DNA sequence: TGTGCCAGCAGCTTAGGAGGCGGCACAGATACGCAGTATTTT. Translating it yields CASSLGGGTDTQYF.

The chain couples TRBV30 to TRBJ2-2, with 8 nucleotides matching TRBD1. The CDR3 runs 17 residues. The ends lost 3 bases at V and 2 bases at J; junction bases unmatched: 11. The germline V gene encodes CDR1 GTSNPN and CDR2 SVGIG (reference sequence). The CDR3 DNA follows: TGTGCCTGGAGCGCGTTGTGGACAGGGCATAACACCGGGGAGCTGTTTTTT. Protein sequence: CAWSALWTGHNTGELFF.

The rearrangement links TRBV7-9 to TRBJ1-2, with TRBD1 identical over 7 bases. The CDR3 runs to 16 residues. Trimming took 5 bases from V and 1 from J; bases not matched to a gene: 10. Germline lookup yields CDR1 SEHNR and CDR2 FQNEAQ (reference sequence). The CDR3, as DNA: TGTGCCAGCAGCCTCCAACTGAACAGGGGTAACTATGGCTACACCTTC. The encoded protein is CASSLQLNRGNYGYTF. Looking up the rest from reference TRBV7-9 and TRBJ1-2 gives the full variable domain: DTGVSQNPRHKITKRGQNVTFRCDPISEHNRLYWYRQTLGQGPEFLTYFQNEAQLEKSRLLSDRFSAERPKGSFSTLEIQRTEQGDSAMYLCASSLQLNRGNYGYTFGSGTRLTVV.

The table lists this clone with many counts. The V and J genes are TRBV21-1 and TRBJ2-3; the D call of TRBD1 is as the table states it, not checked on the DNA. TRBV21-1 is reported as a pseudogene. The CDR3 is 17 amino acids. CDR3 sequence reads: CASSKTANRGREDTQYF. The CDR3 DNA reads TGTGCCAGCAGCAAAACGGCGAACAGGGGGCGCGAGGATACGCAGTATTTT.

The sample holds a few counts of this clone. This rearrangement joins TRBV5-6 to TRBJ1-2; D gene unclear. The germline V and J ends were trimmed by 4 bases and 2 bases, with 15 bases remaining between them. Looked up from germline, CDR1 is SGHDT and CDR2 is YYEEEE. CDR3 length equals 15 residues. CDR3 residues: CASSMGAGNNYGYTF. CDR3 nucleotide sequence: TGTGCCAGCAGCATGGGAGCGGGGAACAACTATGGCTACACCTTC.

This clone was found a few times. V gene TRBV7-6 combines with J gene TRBJ2-1; 14 bases match TRBD2. Germline CDR1 and CDR2: SGHVS and FNYEAQ. CDR3 length: 22 residues. Trimming removed 1 base from V and 2 bases from J; junction bases left unmatched: 16. CDR3 nucleotides: TGTGCCAGCAGCTTAGTAGCCCCTTATCCGGGACTAGCGGGAGTGACCTACAATGAGCAGTTCTTC. Its protein is CASSLVAPYPGLAGVTYNEQFF.

The chain links TRBV11-2 to TRBJ2-3; 8 bases are a match to TRBD2. Germline V gene lookup returns CDR1 SGHAT and CDR2 FQNNGV. Germline trimming cut 2 bases from V and 5 bases from J; bases unmatched to any gene: 6. The CDR3 runs 15 residues. The chain's CDR3 is CASSLRGGSRDTQYF. Written as DNA, the CDR3 is TGTGCCAGCAGCTTACGGGGGGGCAGTCGAGATACGCAGTATTTT.

This rearrangement joins TRBV4-2 to TRBJ2-5; possible D gene TRBD1, 6 bases. The germline V gene has CDR1 LGHNA and CDR2 YNFKEQ. CDR3 length equals 13 residues. V gave up 4 bases and J gave up 5 bases, with 11 bases separating them. DNA of the CDR3: TGTGCCAGCAGCCGAGGGGGATTTGAGACCCAGTACTTC. The encoded protein is CASSRGGFETQYF.

V and J are TRBV7-2 and TRBJ1-2, with D possibly TRBD1 on 5 matching bases. V gave up 0 bases and J gave up 8 bases, with 22 bases separating them. The CDR3 contains 17 residues. The germline V gene has CDR1 SGHTA and CDR2 FQGNSA. In DNA, the CDR3 is TGTGCCAGCAGCTTAGCTCCAGGGCCCGGGGGATATAAAGGCTACACCTTC. Its protein is CASSLAPGPGGYKGYTF.

This clone was picked up a small number of times. V gene TRBV27 combines with J gene TRBJ2-7, with 15 nucleotides matching TRBD2. The germline gives CDR1 MNHEY, CDR2 SMNVEV (reference sequence). The CDR3 spans 15 residues. J gave up 7 bases and V 8 bases, and 9 bases lay outside the gene matches. For the CDR3, the DNA is TGTGCCAGCCGAAGGACTAGCGGGAGGGCCTTGGAGCAGTACGTC. Translating gives CASRRTSGRALEQYV.

In its sample, this clone was seen a few times. The CDR3 DNA reads as TGCGCCAGCAGCCAAGACCCTAGCGGGAGATCGGATACGCAGTATTTT. This encodes CASSQDPSGRSDTQYF. The rearrangement links TRBV4-1 to TRBJ2-3; 10 bases agree with TRBD2. CDR3 length equals 16 residues. With 0 bases clipped from V and 6 bases from J, the junction kept 6 bases outside the gene matches. CDR1 is MGHRA and CDR2 is YSYEKL in the germline V gene.

This clone was observed a handful of times. V and J are TRBV6-6 and TRBJ2-4; D is unresolved. The V and J ends lost 6 bases and 5 bases respectively, with 14 bases between them. This CDR3 region has 14 residues. The germline CDR1 and CDR2 sequences are MNHNY and SVGAGI (reference sequence). In DNA, the CDR3 is TGTGCCAGCAGCAAGGGAAGCATCCAAAACATTCAGTACTTC. Translation: CASSKGSIQNIQYF.

This clone was seen at least ten times. V gene TRBV9 combines with J gene TRBJ1-2, with TRBD1 matching over 8 bases. J lost 7 bases, V lost 5 bases, and 10 bases had no gene match. CDR1 and CDR2 from the germline V gene are SGDLS and YYNGEE. The length of the CDR3 is 14 residues. The CDR3 coding sequence is TGTGCCAGCAGATCCGGAGACAGGGGCGGTGGCTACACCTTC. Translating it yields CASRSGDRGGGYTF.

Many counts were recorded for this clone. The J gene is TRBJ1-5, the V gene TRBV10-3; D unresolved. Germline-derived CDR1 and CDR2 are ENHRY and SYGVKD. V dropped 4 bases and J dropped 7 bases, with 11 bases sitting between them. The CDR3 has 13 amino acids. CDR3 coding DNA: TGTGCCATCAGTGCTGAAGTGGGGCAGCCCCAGCATTTT. Residues: CAISAEVGQPQHF.